A selection of T cell receptor beta chains follows, all from one sample in a study of blood T cell repertoires in COVID-19. Measured with immunoSEQ multiplex PCR; TCRdb has only the in-frame clones, and not every one. The repertoire includes 300,000 to 400,000 clones, more than 75% of them detected once, and more than 5% sits in the top ten. The sample comprised peripheral blood. The receptors originated from a woman aged 45-59 years with COVID-19, enrolled during active disease. Each CDR3 is given with its conserved first and last residue. D genes are given only for firm matches. Part of the rows lack a size; the others show once, few, many or a class for expanded clones.

TRBJ2-1	TRBV7-3	15	TRBD2	.	CASGLAGVSYNEQFF	TGTGCCAGCGGGCTAGCGGGAGTGTCCTACAATGAGCAGTTCTTC
TRBJ1-1	TRBV10-2	11	TRBD1	.	CASRRTGRAFF	TGCGCCAGCAGGAGGACAGGGCGGGCTTTCTTT
TRBJ1-2	TRBV27	13	TRBD1	.	CASSLGQGYGYTF	TGTGCCAGCAGTTTGGGACAGGGGTATGGCTACACCTTC
TRBJ2-3	TRBV7-9	17	TRBD2	many	CASSLGSSGSRTDTQYF	TGTGCCAGCAGCTTAGGTTCTAGCGGGAGTAGAACAGATACGCAGTATTTT
TRBJ2-1	TRBV14	20	TRBD2	.	CASSQTPTSGRIGGYNEQFF	TGTGCCAGCAGCCAAACTCCGACTAGCGGGAGAATTGGGGGCTACAATGAGCAGTTCTTC
TRBJ2-3	TRBV19	11	.	.	CASSEADTQYF	TGTGCCAGTAGTGAGGCAGATACGCAGTATTTT
TRBJ2-6	TRBV5-1	20	TRBD1	.	CASSSLPPRQGREQANVLTF	TGCGCCAGCAGCTCGTTGCCCCCCCGACAGGGGCGAGAGCAGGCCAACGTCCTGACTTTC
TRBJ1-5	TRBV3-1/TRBV3-2	13	.	.	CASSQDRYQPQHF	TGTGCCAGCAGCCAAGACAGATATCAGCCCCAGCATTTT
TRBJ2-5	TRBV14	13	TRBD2	.	CASSLGLAETQYF	TGTGCCAGCAGCCTCGGACTAGCGGAGACCCAGTACTTC
TRBJ2-7	TRBV4-1	17	.	.	CASSQDRETGRTYEQYF	TGCGCCAGCAGCCAAGATCGGGAGACAGGGCGGACCTACGAGCAGTACTTC
TRBJ1-6	TRBV4-2	12	TRBD1	few	CASRQGTSPLHF	TGTGCCAGCAGACAGGGGACTTCACCCCTCCACTTT
TRBJ1-1	TRBV10-3	14	.	.	CAISEAGVNTEAFF	TGTGCCATCAGTGAGGCGGGAGTTAACACTGAAGCTTTCTTT
TRBJ1-2	TRBV15	15	TRBD1	.	CATSRDRTGGGGYTF	TGTGCCACCAGCAGAGATAGGACAGGGGGCGGTGGCTACACCTTC
TRBJ1-2	TRBV7-3	18	TRBD1	.	CASSLSGAQNDRGGGYTF	TGTGCCAGCAGCTTAAGTGGAGCACAAAATGACAGGGGTGGCGGCTACACCTTC
TRBJ2-2	TRBV5-8	15	TRBD1	.	CASSFYRGTTGELFF	TGTGCCAGCAGCTTCTACAGGGGGACCACCGGGGAGCTGTTTTTT
TRBJ2-5	TRBV6-2/TRBV6-3	15	TRBD2	.	CASSPRIAGEETQYF	TGTGCCAGCAGCCCTAGGATAGCGGGAGAAGAGACCCAGTACTTC
TRBJ2-1	TRBV19	14	TRBD1	.	CASSFGQGYNEQFF	TGTGCCAGTAGTTTTGGACAGGGGTACAATGAGCAGTTCTTC
TRBJ2-4	TRBV4-2	16	.	.	CASSQEEGPVKNIQYF	TGTGCCAGCAGCCAAGAGGAGGGTCCAGTCAAAAACATTCAGTACTTC
TRBJ2-1	TRBV15	24	TRBD2	.	CATSSGSPSNPTRLTSGRDNEQFF	TGTGCCACCAGCTCCGGAAGCCCCTCCAACCCAACCCGTTTGACTAGCGGGAGGGACAATGAGCAGTTCTTC
TRBJ1-4	TRBV19	15	TRBD1	.	CASSTSGGARGKLFF	TGTGCCAGTAGTACATCAGGGGGCGCCCGGGGAAAACTGTTTTTT
TRBJ1-5	TRBV9	14	TRBD1	.	CASKDRVGNQPQHF	TGTGCCAGCAAAGACAGGGTCGGAAATCAGCCCCAGCATTTT
TRBJ2-1	TRBV11-2	16	TRBD2	once	CASSYSGTTSYNEQFF	TGTGCCAGCAGCTACTCCGGGACTACATCCTACAATGAGCAGTTCTTC
TRBJ1-2	TRBV5-4	13	.	.	CASSYEGTHGYTF	TGTGCCAGCAGCTACGAAGGGACACATGGCTACACCTTC
TRBJ2-2	TRBV5-1	13	.	few	CASSTVQPGELFF	TGCGCCAGCAGTACAGTTCAACCCGGGGAGCTGTTTTTT
TRBJ1-5	TRBV19	12	.	.	CASRGTNQPQHF	TGTGCCAGTAGGGGGACTAATCAGCCCCAGCATTTT
TRBJ2-1	TRBV5-1	15	TRBD2	.	CASSFTSGSPSEQFF	TGCGCCAGCAGCTTTACTAGCGGGAGCCCTAGTGAGCAGTTCTTC
TRBJ1-1	TRBV5-1	15	.	.	CASSLARVTNTEAFF	TGCGCCAGCAGCTTGGCCCGGGTAACGAACACTGAAGCTTTCTTT
TRBJ1-2	TRBV5-5	13	.	.	CASSLISNYGYTF	TGTGCCAGCAGCTTGATATCGAACTATGGCTACACCTTC
TRBJ1-2	TRBV14	15	.	.	CASSQDRGRGYGYTF	TGTGCCAGCAGCCAAGATAGAGGCAGGGGCTATGGCTACACCTTC
TRBJ1-1	TRBV6-5	14	.	.	CASSYSKGVAEAFF	TGTGCCAGCAGTTACTCCAAAGGGGTTGCAGAAGCTTTCTTT
TRBJ1-2	TRBV4-1	15	.	.	CASSQEAGAYYGYTF	TGCGCCAGCAGCCAAGAAGCAGGTGCCTACTATGGCTACACCTTC
TRBJ1-1	TRBV5-1	13	.	.	CASSHRENTEAFF	TGCGCCAGCAGCCATCGGGAGAACACTGAAGCTTTCTTT
TRBJ1-1	TRBV18	13	TRBD1	once	CASRTGLDTEAFF	TGTGCCAGCCGGACAGGGTTGGACACTGAAGCTTTCTTT